The 14 T cell receptor beta chains listed next were all sequenced from one sample in a study of molecular identifiers for immune sequencing clone quantification. TCRdb re-called the PCR reads through MiXCR, storing one row per CDR3 protein. The sample includes some 320,000 distinct CDR3 sequences, about a quarter seen only once; the top ten take about 0.71%. Sample: naive CD8+ T cells from blood, with Jurkat cell RNA spiked in. Noted subset: FACS-sorted CD8+CD4-CCR7+CD45RA+ naive T cells. These receptors were taken from a human donor in good health. Some libraries in this study had Jurkat cell RNA spiked in.

The V call is TRBV6-5, the J call TRBJ2-3, with D unclear. This CDR3 comprises 15 residues. V dropped 5 bases and J dropped 1 base, with 13 bases sitting between them. Per germline, CDR1 MNHEY and CDR2 SVGAGI. The CDR3 protein is CASSPGRGGTDTQYF. CDR3 DNA: TGTGCCAGCAGTCCGGGCCGAGGAGGCACAGATACGCAGTATTTT.

This chain links TRBV7-9 with TRBJ1-3; D uncertain. V was shortened by 4 bases and J by 7 bases, with 8 bases between the two germline ends. CDR1 and CDR2 from the germline V gene are SEHNR and FQNEAQ (reference sequence). The length of the CDR3 is 12 residues. This CDR3 reads CASSSDPNTIYF. The CDR3 nucleotides are TGTGCCAGCAGCTCAGACCCGAACACCATATATTTT.

Comment on this clonotype: A read error may explain this, as a much larger clone is one base away. CDR3 loop: CASRVGLEPQYF. CDR3 in DNA: TGTGCCAGCAGAGTGGGGCTGGAGCCCCAGTACTTC. The chain carries TRBV28 and TRBJ2-5; the D gene is possibly TRBD1 (5 bases). CDR1 is MDHEN and CDR2 is SYDVKM in the germline V gene. The V end lost 6 bases, the J end lost 9 bases, and 14 bases lay between the germline ends. The CDR3 consists of 12 residues.

There are many counts of this clonotype. This chain joins TRBV2 and TRBJ2-7; D unresolved. Germline V gene lookup returns CDR1 SNHLY and CDR2 FYNNEI. The V end lost 1 base, the J end lost 4 bases, and 8 bases lay between the germline ends. The CDR3 sequence is 13 residues long. The CDR3 DNA follows: TGTGCCAGCAGTGAAGTGCAGGCGTACGAGCAGTACTTC. It translates to CASSEVQAYEQYF.

On this clonotype: The conserved closing phenylalanine or tryptophan is absent in this CDR3, likely reflecting a read error. The chain uses TRBV4-3 and TRBJ2-5; possibly TRBD1 for D (6 bases). The CDR3 consists of 14 residues. CDR1 is LGHNA and CDR2 is YSLEER in the germline V gene. V lost 0 bases and J 5 bases, leaving 10 bases between the germline ends. CDR3 protein: CASSQEWGLETQYS. CDR3 coding DNA: TGCGCCAGCAGCCAAGAGTGGGGGCTCGAGACCCAGTACTCC.

This clonotype was counted many times. The rearrangement uses TRBV20-1 and TRBJ2-2; 7 positions match TRBD1. Per germline, CDR1 DFQATT and CDR2 SNEGSKA (reference sequence). V lost 0 bases and J lost 1; bases outside the gene matches: 5. The CDR3 consists of 16 residues. The CDR3 is CSARDKTGKNTGELFF. The CDR3 nucleotides are TGCAGTGCTAGAGATAAGACAGGGAAGAACACCGGGGAGCTGTTTTTT.

The chain links TRBV30 to TRBJ2-5; the D is unclear. Germline V lookup: CDR1 GTSNPN, CDR2 SVGIG (reference sequence). This CDR3 has 12 residues. Trimming left V 0 bases short and J 5 bases short, with 7 bases between. For the CDR3, the DNA is TGTGCCTGGAGTGTTTATGGCGAGACCCAGTACTTC. Amino acid sequence: CAWSVYGETQYF.

This clonotype was counted a few times. The V gene is TRBV11-2, the J gene TRBJ2-1; D is possibly TRBD2 (6 bases). This CDR3 has 15 amino acids. Germline loops: CDR1 SGHAT, CDR2 FQNNGV. Between the trimmed V and J ends, which lost 5 bases and 6 bases, there was a span of 17 bases. Here the CDR3 DNA reads TGTGCCAGCAGCCTGCTTGCGGGGCATGGCAATGAGCAGTTCTTC. Translating it yields CASSLLAGHGNEQFF.

Ten or more counts support this clonotype. The chain uses TRBV7-9 and TRBJ2-6, with 8 bases aligning to TRBD1. Trimming removed 5 bases from V and 0 bases from J; junction bases left unmatched: 9. Germline V gene lookup returns CDR1 SEHNR and CDR2 FQNEAQ (reference sequence). There are 18 residues in the CDR3. CDR3 sequence (DNA): TGTGCCAGCAGCGCTACAGGGGGTCCAGACTCTGGGGCCAACGTCCTGACTTTC. This codes for CASSATGGPDSGANVLTF.

The sample holds one count of this clonotype. This could be a read error, since a much larger clone is one nucleotide away. The V gene is TRBV4-1, the J gene TRBJ2-3, with 9 bases matching TRBD1. The germline V gene encodes CDR1 MGHRA and CDR2 YSYEKL. The CDR3 is 16 amino acids. V gave up 1 base and J gave up 3 bases; unmatched junction bases: 5. The DNA of the CDR3 is TGCGCCAGCAGCCAAGTACCGGGACAGGGTACAGATACGCAGTATTTT. It is translated as CASSQVPGQGTDTQYF.

This clonotype was recorded many times. CDR3 region: CASSEPNSYEQYF. In nucleotides, the CDR3 is TGTGCCAGCAGTGAGCCGAATTCCTACGAGCAGTACTTC. The chain is built from TRBV25-1 and TRBJ2-7, with D hard to call. This CDR3 is built from 13 residues. V lost 3 bases and J lost 1, with 7 bases in between. Germline CDR1 is MGHDK and CDR2 is SYGVNS.

On this clonotype: Sequence at one end of the junction differs from germline and may be a read error. V usage is TRBV30 and J usage is TRBJ1-5; D is ambiguous. The V gene's germline CDR1 is GTSNPN and CDR2 SVGIG (reference sequence). The CDR3 sequence is 13 residues long. The CDR3 DNA reads as TGTGCCTGGAAAGAGATAATCAATCAGCCCCAGCGTTTT. It codes for CAWKEIINQPQRF.

This clonotype was counted at least ten times. The chain couples TRBV6-1 to TRBJ2-7; D remains ambiguous. The CDR3 spans 13 residues. The germline gives CDR1 MNHNS, CDR2 SASEGT. Trimming cost V 3 bases and J 1 base, with 7 bases left between them. CDR3 residues: CASSDPGSYEQYF. As DNA, the CDR3 is TGTGCCAGCAGTGACCCAGGATCCTACGAGCAGTACTTC.

The genes are TRBV10-3 and TRBJ2-7, with a possible D match to TRBD1 (6 bases). Germline CDR1 and CDR2: ENHRY and SYGVKD. Deletions cut 6 bases from V and 3 bases from J, with 12 bases between. There are 13 residues in the CDR3. CDR3 sequence reads: CAISEGQIYEQYF. The CDR3 coding sequence is TGTGCCATCAGCGAGGGACAAATCTACGAGCAGTACTTC.